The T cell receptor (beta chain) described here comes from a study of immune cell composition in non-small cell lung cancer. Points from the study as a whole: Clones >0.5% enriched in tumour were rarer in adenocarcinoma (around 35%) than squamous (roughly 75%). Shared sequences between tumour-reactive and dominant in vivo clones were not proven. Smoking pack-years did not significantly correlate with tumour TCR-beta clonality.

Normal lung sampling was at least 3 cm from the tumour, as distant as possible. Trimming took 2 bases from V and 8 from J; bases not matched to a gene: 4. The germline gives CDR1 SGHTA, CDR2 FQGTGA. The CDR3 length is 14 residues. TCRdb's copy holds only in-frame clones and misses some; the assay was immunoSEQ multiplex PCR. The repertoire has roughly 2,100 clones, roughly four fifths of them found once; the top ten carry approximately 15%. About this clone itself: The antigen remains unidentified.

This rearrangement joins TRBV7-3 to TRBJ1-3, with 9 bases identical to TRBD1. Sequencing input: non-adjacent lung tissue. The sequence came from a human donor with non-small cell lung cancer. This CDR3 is CASSLSGQGDTIYF. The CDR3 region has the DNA TGTGCCAGCAGCTTATCGGGACAGGGAGACACCATATATTTT.